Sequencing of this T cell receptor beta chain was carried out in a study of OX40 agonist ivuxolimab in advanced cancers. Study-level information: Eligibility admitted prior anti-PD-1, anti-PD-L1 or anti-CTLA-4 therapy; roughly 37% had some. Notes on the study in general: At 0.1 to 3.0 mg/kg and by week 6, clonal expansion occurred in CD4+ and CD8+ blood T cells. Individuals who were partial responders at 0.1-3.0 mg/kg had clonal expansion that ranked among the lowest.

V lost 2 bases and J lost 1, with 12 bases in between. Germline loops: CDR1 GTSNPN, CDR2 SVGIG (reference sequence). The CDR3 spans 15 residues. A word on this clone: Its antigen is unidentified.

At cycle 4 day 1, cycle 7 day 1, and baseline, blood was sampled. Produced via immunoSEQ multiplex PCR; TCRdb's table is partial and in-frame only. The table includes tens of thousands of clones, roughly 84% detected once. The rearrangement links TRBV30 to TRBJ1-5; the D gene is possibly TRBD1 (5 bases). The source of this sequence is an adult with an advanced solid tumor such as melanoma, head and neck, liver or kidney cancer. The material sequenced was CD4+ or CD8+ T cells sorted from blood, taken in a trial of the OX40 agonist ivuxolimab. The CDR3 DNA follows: TGTGCCTGGAGTACTCGGGGCTTAAGCAATCAGCCCCAGCATTTT. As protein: CAWSTRGLSNQPQHF.